Listed here are 18 T cell receptor beta chains from one sample, sequenced in a study of response to subunit inactivated influenza vaccine. TCRdb called the RT-PCR reads again in MiXCR, with one record for every CDR3 protein. Of about 500,000 distinct CDR3 sequences in the sample, around 7.7% are singletons; the top ten hold approximately 14%. The sequencing used PBMCs from blood, collected less than 30 months after vaccination. The receptors were sampled from a man in his fifties or sixties who received an inactivated influenza vaccine.

This clonotype was observed at least ten times. This chain connects TRBV20-1 to TRBJ2-2; no clear D. The CDR3 totals 12 residues. The V and J ends lost 2 bases and 3 bases respectively, with 4 bases between them. From germline, CDR1 is DFQATT and CDR2 SNEGSKA (reference sequence). The CDR3 coding sequence is TGCAGTGCTAGACGGGACACCGGGGAGCTGTTTTTT. Its translation: CSARRDTGELFF.

This clonotype was detected only a few times. The J gene is TRBJ2-1, the V gene TRBV6-1, with D possibly matching TRBD2 (7 bases). The CDR3 is 17 amino acids. Trimming shortened V by 6 bases and J by 8 bases, and 26 bases separated the two germline ends. From germline, CDR1 is MNHNS and CDR2 SASEGT. Written as DNA, the CDR3 is TGTGCCAGCAGCGCGACTGCGGGGGCCGGGGGGAAGTATGAGCAGTTCTTC. This gives the protein CASSATAGAGGKYEQFF.

This clonotype occurred a few times. The chain couples TRBV4-3 to TRBJ2-5; 9 positions agree with TRBD2. The germline V gene has CDR1 LGHNA and CDR2 YSLEER. This CDR3 comprises 15 residues. With V trimmed by 4 bases and J by 1 base, 4 bases remained unmatched. The CDR3 bases are TGCGCCAGCAGCCTTAGCGGGAGTCCCCAAGAGACCCAGTACTTC. Protein product: CASSLSGSPQETQYF.

This clonotype was counted many times. This chain connects TRBV20-1 to TRBJ2-5, with D perhaps matching TRBD1 or TRBD2 (6 bases each). Germline lookup yields CDR1 DFQATT and CDR2 SNEGSKA (reference sequence). The CDR3 sequence is 14 residues long. V was clipped by 6 bases and J by 0 bases, with 14 bases between them. CDR3 sequence (DNA): TGCAGTGCCCCCAGGGGACTGGACCAAGAGACCCAGTACTTC. Protein: CSAPRGLDQETQYF.

The chain has TRBV29-1 and TRBJ1-2; 8 nucleotides align to TRBD1. The CDR3 extends over 15 amino acids. V was pared by 2 bases and J by 4 bases, with 9 bases of the junction left unmatched. Per germline, CDR1 SQVTM and CDR2 ANQGSEA. The DNA of the CDR3 is TGCAGCGTTGAACCGGACAGGGTGAAGGGCTATGGCTACACCTTC. Translated, it gives CSVEPDRVKGYGYTF.

This clonotype was found a few times. The chain couples TRBV14 to TRBJ2-3; unclear D gene. With 4 bases removed from V and 9 bases from J, the gap between germline ends came to 11 bases. The germline V gene encodes CDR1 SGHDN and CDR2 FVKESK. The CDR3 has 12 residues. The CDR3 bases are TGTGCCAGCAGCCCTAGGGCGTGGACGCAGTATTTT. It codes for CASSPRAWTQYF.

The gene calls are TRBV11-2 and TRBJ1-6; 7 positions match TRBD1. The CDR3 has 13 amino acids. CDR1 is SGHAT and CDR2 is FQNNGV in the germline V gene. Unmatched junction bases numbered 5, after V lost 5 bases and J lost 10 bases. The CDR3 region is CASSGQERSPLHF. The CDR3 bases are TGTGCCAGCAGCGGACAGGAGAGATCACCCCTCCACTTT.

This clonotype has only a few counts. The rearrangement uses TRBV2 and TRBJ2-4; 10 bases match TRBD1. The CDR3 covers 14 residues. The J segment lost 6 bases and the V segment lost 7 bases, leaving 6 bases of the junction unmatched. The germline CDR1 and CDR2 sequences are SNHLY and FYNNEI. The CDR3 DNA is TGTGCCAGCAAAGGGGACAGGGGTGGAAACATTCAGTACTTC. Translating it yields CASKGDRGGNIQYF. The whole variable domain, remainder taken from reference TRBV2 and TRBJ2-4, is EPEVTQTPSHQVTQMGQEVILRCVPISNHLYFYWYRQILGQKVEFLVSFYNNEISEKSEIFDDQFSVERPDGSNFTLKIRSTKLEDSAMYFCASKGDRGGNIQYFGAGTRLSVL.

This clonotype appeared many times. V is TRBV11-2 and J is TRBJ2-7; no definite D call. CDR1 and CDR2 from the germline V gene are SGHAT and FQNNGV. V lost 0 bases, J lost 5 bases, and 5 bases lay in between. The CDR3 is 12 residues long. CDR3 loop: CASSLDRNEQYF. CDR3 bases: TGTGCCAGCAGCTTAGATCGTAACGAGCAGTACTTC.

The genes are TRBV28 and TRBJ2-7; D gene ambiguous. The CDR3 is 14 residues long. Deletions cut 2 bases from V and 3 bases from J, with 11 bases between. CDR1 is MDHEN, CDR2 SYDVKM, per germline. This CDR3 is CASSLGDFGYEQYF. The CDR3 DNA reads TGTGCCAGCAGTTTAGGTGATTTCGGCTACGAGCAGTACTTC.

This clonotype was observed a handful of times. V is TRBV28 and J is TRBJ2-1; TRBD1 matches 9 bases. This CDR3 is 15 amino acids long. Germline loops: CDR1 MDHEN, CDR2 SYDVKM. Unmatched junction bases numbered 11, after V lost 6 bases and J lost 8 bases. CDR3 DNA sequence: TGTGCCAGCAGCCTTATCGGGGGACAGGGTTATGAGCAGTTCTTC. It codes for CASSLIGGQGYEQFF.

The rearrangement joins TRBV10-3 to TRBJ1-2, with TRBD1 as a possible D gene (6 bases). CDR1 ENHRY and CDR2 SYGVKD come from the germline V gene. With 3 bases removed from V and 4 bases from J, the gap between germline ends came to 12 bases. The CDR3 is 14 amino acids. The CDR3 loop reads CAISDPRRGYGYTF. In DNA, the CDR3 is TGTGCCATCAGTGATCCACGCAGGGGCTATGGCTACACCTTC.

This clonotype was found many times. The chain carries TRBV7-6 and TRBJ2-1; no clear D gene. The germline gives CDR1 SGHVS, CDR2 FNYEAQ. V was trimmed by 5 bases and J by 4 bases, leaving 9 bases between them. The CDR3 runs 13 residues. CDR3 DNA sequence: TGTGCCAGCAGCCAGCTCCAGTACAATGAGCAGTTCTTC. The encoded protein is CASSQLQYNEQFF.

This clonotype was detected ten times or more. The rearrangement uses TRBV20-1 and TRBJ1-5, with TRBD1 as a possible D gene (5 bases). The germline V gene has CDR1 DFQATT and CDR2 SNEGSKA (reference sequence). The ends were cut back, 7 bases at V and 3 bases at J, with 13 bases in the middle. The CDR3 is made up of 13 amino acids. The chain's CDR3 is CSVHQGVNQPQHF. The CDR3 region has the DNA TGCAGTGTACATCAGGGCGTCAATCAGCCCCAGCATTTT.

This clonotype was detected only a few times. The gene calls are TRBV20-1 and TRBJ2-3; D might be TRBD2 (6 bases). V dropped 7 bases and J dropped 4 bases, with 15 bases sitting between them. There are 13 residues in the CDR3. Germline values: CDR1 DFQATT, CDR2 SNEGSKA (reference sequence). The CDR3: CSVRGRDPDTQYF. CDR3 DNA sequence: TGCAGTGTAAGAGGGCGGGACCCAGATACGCAGTATTTT.

In its sample, this clonotype was seen a few times. The chain is built from TRBV10-3 and TRBJ1-5; D possibly corresponds to TRBD1 (6 bases). V was clipped by 10 bases and J by 3 bases, with 13 bases between them. Germline values: CDR1 ENHRY, CDR2 SYGVKD. The CDR3 runs to 13 residues. CDR3 sequence (DNA): TGTGCCACGAGAAGACAGGTCAATCAGCCCCAGCATTTT. This translates into CATRRQVNQPQHF.

This clonotype has a count of ten or more. V usage is TRBV18 and J usage is TRBJ2-7; D not resolved. Trimming cost V 6 bases and J 4 bases, with 16 bases left between them. Germline V gene data show CDR1 as KGHSH and CDR2 as LQKENI. This CDR3 is built from 14 residues. The CDR3 region is CASSESHGAYEQYF. In DNA, the CDR3 is TGTGCCAGCTCGGAAAGTCATGGTGCATACGAGCAGTACTTC.

This clonotype was found many times. The chain has TRBV5-6 and TRBJ1-1; maybe TRBD1 (6 bases). V was pared by 4 bases and J by 7 bases, with 14 bases between. CDR1 SGHDT and CDR2 YYEEEE come from the germline V gene. CDR3 length: 13 residues. CDR3 residues: CASSPGVRSEAFF. CDR3 sequence (DNA): TGTGCCAGCAGCCCAGGGGTCCGGAGTGAAGCTTTCTTT.